Included here is one T cell receptor beta chain sequence, with context. The data derive from a study of low-dose radiotherapy and immunotherapy resistance in tumors. Whole-study context: Doses of 0.5 Gy per fraction every 2 weeks, totaling 6.5 Gy, went to Cohort 1. Treatment of Cohort 2 consisted of 1 Gy per fraction every two weeks, amounting to 13 Gy over 26 weeks. The study gave patients oral aspirin 300 mg daily for four cycles from cycle 1 day 1.

Time point described: after trial treatment. Regarding treatment: LDRT plus nivolumab, ipilimumab, low-dose cyclophosphamide and aspirin (RACIN trial). TRAV- and TRBV-specific primers, spanning alpha and beta chains, primed first-strand cDNA. With a constant-region primer and a V-primer adapter, TCRs were subjected to 20 PCR cycles of amplification. TCRdb itself ran the reads through MiXCR, one entry per CDR3 protein. The sample includes about 39,000 distinct CDR3 sequences, around 20% of them seen just once. The sequencing used PBMCs, collected after low-dose radiotherapy plus immunotherapy. The TCR sequence derives from a female donor with ovarian cancer.

The chain's CDR3 is CASSLRSNQPQHF. DNA of the CDR3: TGTGCCAGCAGCCTCAGGAGCAATCAGCCCCAGCATTTT. This rearrangement joins TRBV7-9 to TRBJ1-5; D is ambiguous. The CDR3 spans 13 residues. Trimming cost V 5 bases and J 1 base, with 6 bases left between them. The germline gives CDR1 SEHNR, CDR2 FQNEAQ (reference sequence).